This TCR beta chain is drawn from a study of T cell responses to AZD1222 COVID-19 vaccine. Study conclusions and caveats: Among spike-specific TCRs, nearly half reportedly target unmutated variant regions. Regions 160-218 and 743-854 held dominance among vaccine-associated CD4 TCRs, which spanned spike. All repertoire sampling was performed exclusively after the peak T cell response. Donors, mostly white British, included more females; clonal diversity was possibly underestimated.

Here immunoSEQ multiplex PCR was the method, and the copy in TCRdb shows in-frame clones only, minus some. The sample lists about 100,000 clones; 88% were seen once. V lost 5 bases and J lost 4, with 12 bases in between. This CDR3 has 14 residues. The V gene's germline CDR1 is SGHVS and CDR2 FQNEAQ. To note about this clone: Its antigen is undetermined.

Specimen: peripheral blood, collected on day 0 of AZD1222 vaccination. The receptor comes from an adult in good health. The chain has TRBV7-8 and TRBJ2-1; D gene ambiguous. The CDR3 sequence is CASSLPESYNEQFF. The CDR3 nucleotides are TGTGCCAGCAGCCTTCCCGAAAGTTACAATGAGCAGTTCTTC.